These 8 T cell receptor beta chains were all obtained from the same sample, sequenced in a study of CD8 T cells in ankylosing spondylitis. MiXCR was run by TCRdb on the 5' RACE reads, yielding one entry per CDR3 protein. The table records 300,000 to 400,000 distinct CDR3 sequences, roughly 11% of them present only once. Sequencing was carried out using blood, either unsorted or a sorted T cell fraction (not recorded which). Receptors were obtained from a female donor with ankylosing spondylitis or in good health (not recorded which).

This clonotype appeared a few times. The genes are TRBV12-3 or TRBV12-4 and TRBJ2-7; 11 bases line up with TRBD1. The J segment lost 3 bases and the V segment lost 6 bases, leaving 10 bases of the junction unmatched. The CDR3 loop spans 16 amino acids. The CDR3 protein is CASSATLGTGGYEQYF. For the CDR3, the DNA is TGTGCCAGCAGCGCGACCCTTGGGACAGGGGGCTACGAGCAGTACTTC.

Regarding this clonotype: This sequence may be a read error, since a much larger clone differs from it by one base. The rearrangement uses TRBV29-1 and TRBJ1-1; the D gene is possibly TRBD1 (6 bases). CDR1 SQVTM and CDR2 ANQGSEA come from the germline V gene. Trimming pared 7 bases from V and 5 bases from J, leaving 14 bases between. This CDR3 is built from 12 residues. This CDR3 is CSAAQGGTEAFF. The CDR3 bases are TGCAGCGCTGCACAGGGAGGGACTGAAGCTTTCTTT.

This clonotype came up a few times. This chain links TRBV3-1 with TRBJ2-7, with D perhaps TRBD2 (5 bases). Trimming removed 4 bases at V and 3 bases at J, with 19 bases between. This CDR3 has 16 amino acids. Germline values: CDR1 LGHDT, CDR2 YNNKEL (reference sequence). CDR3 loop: CASSPSGLSIFYEQYF. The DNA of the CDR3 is TGTGCCAGCAGCCCAAGTGGACTCTCCATTTTCTACGAGCAGTACTTC.

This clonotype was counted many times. In DNA form, the CDR3 reads TGTGCCAGCAGTTACGGGGCCCTGGAGACCCAGTACTTC. Translating it yields CASSYGALETQYF. The chain employs TRBV12-3 or TRBV12-4 and TRBJ2-5; D tentatively reads TRBD1 or TRBD2 (5 bases each). The V end was cut by 4 bases, the J end by 5 bases, with 11 bases between. CDR3 length equals 13 residues.

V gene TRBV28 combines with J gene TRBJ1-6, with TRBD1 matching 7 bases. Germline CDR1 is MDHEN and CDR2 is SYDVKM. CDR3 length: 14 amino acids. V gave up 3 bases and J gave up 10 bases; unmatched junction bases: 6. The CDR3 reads CASSFIDRASPLHF. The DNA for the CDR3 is TGTGCCAGCAGTTTCATCGACAGGGCGTCACCCCTCCACTTT. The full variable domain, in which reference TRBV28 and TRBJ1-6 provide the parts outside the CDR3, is DVKVTQSSRYLVKRTGEKVFLECVQDMDHENMFWYRQDPGLGLRLIYFSYDVKMKEKGDIPEGYSVSREKKERFSLILESASTNQTSMYLCASSFIDRASPLHFGNGTRLTVT.

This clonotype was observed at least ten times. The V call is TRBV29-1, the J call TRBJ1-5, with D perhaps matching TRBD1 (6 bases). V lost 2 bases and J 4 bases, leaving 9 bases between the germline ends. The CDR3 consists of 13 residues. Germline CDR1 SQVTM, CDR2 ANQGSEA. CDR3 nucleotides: TGCAGCGTTGAATCGGACAGAAATCAGCCCCAGCATTTT. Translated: CSVESDRNQPQHF. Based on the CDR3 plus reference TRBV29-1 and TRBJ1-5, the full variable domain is SAVISQKPSRDICQRGTSLTIQCQVDSQVTMMFWYRQQPGQSLTLIATANQGSEATYESGFVIDKFPISRPNLTFSTLTVSNMSPEDSSIYLCSVESDRNQPQHFGDGTRLSIL.

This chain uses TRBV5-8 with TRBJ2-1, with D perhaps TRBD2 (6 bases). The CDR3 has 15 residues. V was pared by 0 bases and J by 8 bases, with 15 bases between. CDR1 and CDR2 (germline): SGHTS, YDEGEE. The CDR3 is CASSLAAGKIYEQFF. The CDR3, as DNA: TGTGCCAGCAGCTTGGCGGCGGGAAAAATCTATGAGCAGTTCTTC.

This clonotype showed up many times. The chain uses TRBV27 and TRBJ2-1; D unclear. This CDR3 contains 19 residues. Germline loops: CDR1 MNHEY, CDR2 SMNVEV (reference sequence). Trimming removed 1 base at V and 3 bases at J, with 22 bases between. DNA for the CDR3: TGTGCCAGCAGTTTATATGGAACGAATAGGGCAGATTTCTACAATGAGCAGTTCTTC. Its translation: CASSLYGTNRADFYNEQFF.